The clone carrying this TCR beta chain was recorded at least ten times. The data were taken from a study of molecular identifiers for immune sequencing clone quantification. Study overall: The replicate experiment used RNA from roughly 20,000 or 100,000 naive CD8 cells. This RNA was split into five aliquots, and four of them were sequenced.

Previously described methods and listed TCR primers were used for bulk TCR libraries. One entry per CDR3 protein results from TCRdb running MiXCR on the PCR reads. Here the sample spans 300,000 to 400,000 distinct CDR3 sequences, over 20% being singletons. This CDR3 spans 15 amino acids. The trim removed 3 bases at V and 2 bases at J, leaving 5 bases unmatched. Germline V gene data show CDR1 as MGHRA and CDR2 as YSYEKL. Naive CD8 T cell sorting was performed on the CD8+CD4-CCR7+CD45RA+ phenotype. The chain links TRBV4-1 to TRBJ2-7; TRBD2 matches 9 bases. This TCR came from a human donor in good health. Some libraries in this study had Jurkat cell RNA spiked in. Sequenced: naive CD8+ T cells from blood, with Jurkat cell RNA spiked in. Subset indicated: FACS-sorted CD8+CD4-CCR7+CD45RA+ naive T cells. CDR3 residues: CASSQSGTSPYEQYF. The CDR3, as DNA: TGCGCCAGCAGCCAGTCCGGGACTAGCCCCTACGAGCAGTACTTC.